These 7 T cell receptor beta chains were sequenced from one sample in a study of T cells in Graves' hyperthyroidism and ophthalmopathy. From RNA transcripts, TCR beta CDR3 regions were amplified. When the TCR CDR3 underwent first-round RT-PCR, the HTBI primer set was used. TCRdb re-analysed the multiplex PCR reads in MiXCR, keeping a single row per CDR3 protein. The sample records a few hundred thousand distinct CDR3 sequences, more than 45% being singletons. The sample consisted of peripheral blood or thyroid tissue (not recorded which). The receptors were sampled from an adult woman with Graves' disease, either hyperthyroidism or ophthalmopathy (not recorded which).

This chain uses TRBV14 with TRBJ2-5; D is undetermined. Trimming took off 0 bases at V and 5 bases at J, with 19 bases between the two ends. This CDR3 has 17 amino acids. Germline CDR1 is SGHDN and CDR2 is FVKESK. CDR3 coding DNA: TGTGCCAGCAGCCAAGATCGAGGTGGTGGCAGGATGGAGACCCAGTACTTC. Translated: CASSQDRGGGRMETQYF.

This chain uses TRBV7-3 with TRBJ2-5, with 13 bases matching TRBD2. The V gene's germline CDR1 is SGHTA and CDR2 FQGTGA. The CDR3 covers 17 residues. With 5 bases clipped from V and 5 bases from J, the junction kept 11 bases outside the gene matches. CDR3: CASSTTGTSGIEETQYF. CDR3 sequence (DNA): TGTGCCAGCAGCACTACCGGGACTAGCGGGATAGAGGAGACCCAGTACTTC.

The chain uses TRBV7-9 and TRBJ2-2; tentatively, D is TRBD2 (6 bases). There are 14 residues in the CDR3. Germline-derived CDR1 and CDR2 are SEHNR and FQNEAQ (reference sequence). Between the trimmed V and J ends, which lost 7 bases and 6 bases, there was a span of 15 bases. CDR3 bases: TGTGCCAGCACCGATACGGGGGTTGCCGGGGAGCTGTTTTTT. Translating gives CASTDTGVAGELFF.

A note on this clonotype: An end of the junction differs from the germline gene, which may be a read error. This chain joins TRBV5-1 and TRBJ2-5; 9 bases are a match to TRBD1. Germline loops: CDR1 SGHRS, CDR2 YFSETQ. CDR3 length: 16 amino acids. CDR3 sequence: CASSLGSGQGQGTQYF. As DNA, the CDR3 is TGTGCCAGCTCACTGGGATCGGGACAGGGTCAGGGGACCCAGTACTTC.

A word on this clonotype: A read error is possible here, since a much larger clone lies one base away. This rearrangement joins TRBV9 to TRBJ2-2; D uncertain. CDR1 and CDR2 from the germline V gene are SGDLS and YYNGEE. The V end lost 4 bases, the J end lost 6 bases, and 13 bases lay between the germline ends. The CDR3 totals 14 residues. The CDR3 coding sequence is TGTGCCAGCAGCATCGATAGGGCCGCCGGGGAGCTGTTTTTT. Residues: CASSIDRAAGELFF.

This clonotype was recorded many times. The chain has TRBV5-1 and TRBJ1-3; D is uncertain. Between the trimmed V and J ends, which lost 4 bases and 4 bases, there was a span of 21 bases. CDR1 and CDR2 (germline): SGHRS, YFSETQ. The CDR3 loop spans 17 amino acids. In DNA form, the CDR3 reads TGCGCCAGCAGCCCCAACCGAGGGTACGAACCCGGAAACACCATATATTTT. This sequence encodes CASSPNRGYEPGNTIYF.

The table lists this clonotype with many counts. V and J are TRBV28 and TRBJ2-7; a weak D match, TRBD2 (6 bases). Trimming shortened V by 5 bases and J by 2 bases, and 13 bases separated the two germline ends. The CDR3 extends over 14 amino acids. Germline V gene sequence: CDR1 MDHEN, CDR2 SYDVKM. CDR3 sequence: CASSTGGITYEQYF. CDR3 in DNA: TGTGCCAGCAGTACTGGGGGGATTACCTACGAGCAGTACTTC. The whole variable domain, filled in from reference TRBV28 and TRBJ2-7, reads DVKVTQSSRYLVKRTGEKVFLECVQDMDHENMFWYRQDPGLGLRLIYFSYDVKMKEKGDIPEGYSVSREKKERFSLILESASTNQTSMYLCASSTGGITYEQYFGPGTRLTVT.